The rows below give T cell receptor beta chains drawn from one sample of a study of T cell changes during pregnancy in multiple sclerosis. Sequenced by immunoSEQ multiplex PCR; TCRdb stores in-frame clones only, minus some. The sample lists some 87,000 clones; 85% to 95% were seen once. The sample was peripheral blood, taken in the first trimester of pregnancy. The receptors were sampled from a female donor with multiple sclerosis, enrolled in a pregnancy study. CDR3s include the opening cysteine and the closing phenylalanine or tryptophan. Each record gives: D gene, clone size, J gene, V gene, CDR3 protein, CDR3 DNA. D genes are given only for firm matches. Expanded clones get a size class; other rows say once, few or many, or leave the size out.

>-|-|TRBJ1-1|TRBV30
CAWSVLQRNTEAFF
TGTGCCTGGAGTGTTTTACAGAGGAACACTGAAGCTTTCTTT
>TRBD1|once|TRBJ1-2|TRBV14
CASSQIQGQIYGYTF
TGTGCCAGCAGCCAAATCCAGGGACAGATTTATGGCTACACCTTC
>-|-|TRBJ1-2|TRBV4-2
CASSQDSDGHYGYTF
TGTGCCAGCAGCCAAGATAGCGACGGACACTATGGCTACACCTTC
>TRBD2|-|TRBJ2-7|TRBV7-2
CASSLVGTAGGDSYEQYF
TGTGCCAGCAGCTTAGTCGGGACGGCGGGAGGAGACTCCTACGAGCAGTACTTC
>TRBD1|-|TRBJ1-2|TRBV14
CASRLVEVQVPIRDFDRGRGYTF
TGTGCCAGCAGACTGGTCGAAGTTCAAGTTCCCATAAGGGATTTCGACAGGGGGCGAGGCTACACCTTC
>TRBD2|-|TRBJ2-7|TRBV10-2
CASSPRLAGSGEQYF
TGCGCCAGCAGTCCTCGACTAGCGGGATCGGGCGAGCAGTACTTC
>-|-|TRBJ2-1|TRBV2
CASSRVSSYNEQFF
TGTGCCAGCAGCCGGGTATCCTCCTACAATGAGCAGTTCTTC
>-|-|TRBJ2-2|TRBV18
CASSPIGWPAFTGELFF
TGTGCCAGCTCACCTATCGGGTGGCCAGCGTTCACCGGGGAGCTGTTTTTT
>TRBD2|-|TRBJ2-1|TRBV25-1
CATRGLAGEMSSYNEQFF
TGTGCCACCAGAGGACTAGCGGGAGAAATGAGCTCCTACAATGAGCAGTTCTTC
>TRBD1|-|TRBJ2-5|TRBV7-7
CASSLVTGGTETQYF
TGTGCTAGCAGCTTGGTGACAGGGGGCACAGAGACCCAGTACTTC
>-|-|TRBJ1-2|TRBV9
CASSVDLRDGYTF
TGTGCCAGCAGCGTAGACTTGAGGGATGGCTACACCTTC
>-|-|TRBJ2-7|TRBV10-3
CAISRVVVQGEREQYF
TGTGCCATCAGTCGTGTAGTCGTACAGGGAGAGCGCGAGCAGTACTTC
>-|-|TRBJ1-2|TRBV29-1
CSVATWEGLYGYTF
TGCAGCGTTGCGACGTGGGAGGGTTTGTATGGCTACACCTTC
>TRBD1|-|TRBJ1-5|TRBV6-5
CASREDRKDHQPQHF
TGTGCCAGCAGAGAGGACAGGAAAGATCATCAGCCCCAGCATTTT
>TRBD2|-|TRBJ2-1|TRBV11-2
CASSWLAGVGNEQFF
TGTGCCAGCAGCTGGCTAGCGGGAGTGGGGAATGAGCAGTTCTTC
>-|-|TRBJ1-1|TRBV2
CATSRGGLLNTEAFF
TGTGCCACTTCACGGGGGGGGCTATTGAACACTGAAGCTTTCTTT
>-|-|TRBJ2-7|TRBV7-2
CASSSRLLLSEQYF
TGTGCCAGCAGCTCCCGACTCCTGCTTAGCGAGCAGTACTTC
>TRBD2|-|TRBJ2-1|TRBV6-5
CASSYSTSGLYNEQFF
TGTGCCAGCAGTTACTCGACTAGCGGCCTATACAATGAGCAGTTCTTC
>TRBD1|-|TRBJ2-1|TRBV9
CASSVEQGAPYNEQFF
TGTGCCAGCAGCGTAGAGCAGGGGGCCCCTTACAATGAGCAGTTCTTC
>TRBD2|-|TRBJ2-7|TRBV7-2
CASSFSPSWTSGGPYEQYF
TGTGCCAGCAGTTTTTCCCCATCGTGGACTAGCGGGGGGCCCTACGAGCAGTACTTC
>TRBD2|-|TRBJ2-5|TRBV5-6
CASSLGLAGVETQYF
TGTGCCAGCAGCTTGGGTTTAGCGGGAGTGGAGACCCAGTACTTC
>TRBD1|-|TRBJ2-1|TRBV6-6
CASSRGQGAINEQFF
TGTGCCAGCAGTAGGGGACAGGGGGCAATAAATGAGCAGTTCTTC
>-|-|TRBJ2-2|TRBV27
CASSFGLFGELFF
TGTGCCAGCAGTTTCGGACTGTTCGGGGAGCTGTTTTTT
>-|-|TRBJ2-7|TRBV6-5
CASSYSRDNEQYF
TGTGCCAGCAGTTACTCGAGGGACAACGAGCAGTACTTC
>TRBD1|few|TRBJ1-1|TRBV12-5
CASGLVLGTGATEAFF
TGTGCTAGTGGTTTGGTACTCGGGACAGGGGCCACTGAAGCTTTCTTT
>-|-|TRBJ1-1|TRBV6-6
CASSSDRRAQNTEAFF
TGTGCCAGCAGTTCAGACAGGCGAGCTCAAAACACTGAAGCTTTCTTT
>TRBD1|-|TRBJ1-4|TRBV6-1
CASSRDRGWSEKLFF
TGTGCCAGCAGTCGGGACAGGGGATGGAGTGAAAAACTGTTTTTT
>-|-|TRBJ2-1|TRBV5-4
CASSHGIEAPGSYNEQFF
TGTGCCAGCAGCCATGGTATAGAAGCCCCGGGGTCCTACAATGAGCAGTTCTTC
>TRBD1|-|TRBJ2-5|TRBV29-1
CSVDRGQVETQYF
TGCAGCGTTGACAGGGGGCAGGTAGAGACCCAGTACTTC
>TRBD2|-|TRBJ2-7|TRBV27
CASSLGASGIQRAYEQYF
TGTGCCAGCAGTTTAGGAGCTAGCGGGATTCAAAGGGCCTACGAGCAGTACTTC
>-|-|TRBJ2-1|TRBV2
CAPGGLGERNEQFF
TGTGCCCCTGGAGGGCTGGGCGAGAGGAATGAGCAGTTCTTC
>TRBD2|-|TRBJ2-7|TRBV2
CASRETSGRAYEQYF
TGTGCCAGCAGGGAAACTAGCGGGAGGGCCTACGAGCAGTACTTC
>TRBD2|-|TRBJ2-1|TRBV30
CAWNLLAGEINEQFF
TGTGCCTGGAATTTACTAGCGGGAGAAATCAATGAGCAGTTCTTC
>TRBD1|-|TRBJ2-7|TRBV27
CASRGQGVREQYF
TGTGCCAGCAGGGGCCAGGGGGTTCGGGAGCAGTACTTC
>TRBD2|-|TRBJ2-1|TRBV7-9
CASSAKVRLAGNYNEQFF
TGTGCCAGCAGCGCTAAGGTCAGGCTAGCGGGGAACTACAATGAGCAGTTCTTC
>TRBD1|once|TRBJ2-7|TRBV29-1
CSVEVRTGVTYEQYF
TGCAGCGTTGAAGTCCGGACAGGGGTCACCTACGAGCAGTACTTC